This T cell receptor (beta chain) was recorded in a study of shared clonotypes between healthy human individuals. Clones were read by immunoSEQ multiplex PCR, and TCRdb kept only the in-frame ones, dropping some. The sample comprises a few million clones, roughly 95% of which are singletons, and about 0.13% rests with the top ten. About this clone itself: Antigen: not known.

Overall study results and limits: Generally, naive subsets (rather than memory subsets) showed larger estimated richness.

Trimming shortened V by 3 bases and J by 2 bases, and 14 bases separated the two germline ends. The germline V gene encodes CDR1 SGHRS and CDR2 YFSETQ. The CDR3 contains 15 residues. V is TRBV5-1 and J is TRBJ2-5, with D perhaps given as TRBD1 or TRBD2 (5 bases each). Sample: naive CD4+ T cells sorted from blood. Described subset: CD45RA+ positively selected. This TCR was sampled from a man between 18 and 35 years old in good health. The CDR3 reads CASSSGRQSQETQYF. The CDR3 DNA follows: TGCGCCAGCAGCTCGGGACGACAGTCTCAAGAGACCCAGTACTTC.